These T cell receptor beta chains were read from a single sample in a study of PD-L1 blockade in urothelial cancer. The assay was immunoSEQ multiplex PCR, and TCRdb's table has in-frame clones only and misses some. The sample carries some 22,000 clones, about 90% recorded once. The source material was PBMCs, sampled around atezolizumab (anti-PD-L1) treatment. The receptors derive from a woman aged 55-69 years with urothelial cancer. Each CDR3 is given with its conserved first and last residue. The D gene is left open where the match is weak. Expanded clones are given a class, and other clones once, few, many or no size at all.

TRBD2	.	TRBV9	TRBJ2-3	TGTGCCAGCAGCGCCTTGACTAGCGGGGGCAGAGATACGCAGTATTTT	CASSALTSGGRDTQYF
.	.	TRBV4-3	TRBJ2-2	TGCGCCAGCAGCCAAGATAAGGGCGGGGGCGTCAACACCGGGGAGCTGTTTTTT	CASSQDKGGGVNTGELFF
TRBD1	.	TRBV29-1	TRBJ1-1	TGCAGCGGTGTGGACAGGGGTTGGGACACTGAAGCTTTCTTT	CSGVDRGWDTEAFF
TRBD2	.	TRBV7-8	TRBJ2-1	TGTGCCAGCAGCCAAACTAGCGGGATTAGGTTCTTC	CASSQTSGIRFF
TRBD1	.	TRBV4-1	TRBJ2-7	TGCGCCAGCAGCCCCACGCGGACAGGGAGCTCCTACGAGCAGTACTTC	CASSPTRTGSSYEQYF
.	.	TRBV5-8	TRBJ2-1	TGTGCCAGCAGCCCCTCTGAGCGGGCCTACAATGAGCAGTTCTTC	CASSPSERAYNEQFF
.	.	TRBV10-1	TRBJ2-2	TGCGCCAGCAGCATCGGGGGTGGGGAGCTGTTTTTT	CASSIGGGELFF
.	.	TRBV5-4	TRBJ2-3	TGTGCCAGCAGCACTGAGACAGGCGCCGCCTTAGATACGCAGTATTTT	CASSTETGAALDTQYF
TRBD1	.	TRBV28	TRBJ2-1	TGTGCCAGCAGAGGACAGGGGACTTACAATGAGCAGTTCTTC	CASRGQGTYNEQFF
TRBD2	.	TRBV13	TRBJ2-7	TGTGCCAGCAGTCACAGCGGGAGCTCCTACGAGCAGTACTTC	CASSHSGSSYEQYF
TRBD1	.	TRBV15	TRBJ1-2	TGTGCCACCAGCCGAGACAGGGGACATTATGGCTACACCTTC	CATSRDRGHYGYTF
TRBD1	.	TRBV15	TRBJ1-2	TGTGCCACCAGCGGAGACAGGGTCACCCACTATGGCTACACCTTC	CATSGDRVTHYGYTF
.	.	TRBV15	TRBJ1-1	TGTGCCACCAGCAGAGAGGAGGGGAACACTGAAGCTTTCTTT	CATSREEGNTEAFF
.	.	TRBV9	TRBJ1-1	TGTGCCAGCAGCGTCGCGGATCTGAACACTGAAGCTTTCTTT	CASSVADLNTEAFF
.	.	TRBV5-1	TRBJ1-5	TGCGCCAGCAGCCCATCGACCGGGAGTAATCAGCCCCAGCATTTT	CASSPSTGSNQPQHF
TRBD2	.	TRBV6-6	TRBJ2-7	TGTGCCAGCAGGGAGACTAGCGCGACCTACGAGCAGTACTTC	CASRETSATYEQYF
.	.	TRBV5-1	TRBJ2-1	TGCGCCAGCAGCTTGGGCGGCGGGATGGGTAATGAGCAGTTCTTC	CASSLGGGMGNEQFF
.	once	TRBV5-1	TRBJ1-2	TGCGCCAGCAGCGCAGAACCGGACATGTATGGCTACACCTTC	CASSAEPDMYGYTF
TRBD1	.	TRBV5-4	TRBJ1-1	TGTGCCAGCAGCTCCGCCGGGACAGGGATAGCTTTCTTT	CASSSAGTGIAFF
.	.	TRBV6-5	TRBJ2-7	TGTGCCAGCAGTTTGTTTGTAGGGGACTACGAGCAGTACTTC	CASSLFVGDYEQYF
.	.	TRBV27	TRBJ1-5	TGTGCCAGCAGTTTATGGGGACTCAATCAGCCCCAGCATTTT	CASSLWGLNQPQHF
.	.	TRBV5-8	TRBJ1-5	TGTGCCAGCAGCACCAGGGCAGCTAATCAGCCCCAGCATTTT	CASSTRAANQPQHF
.	.	TRBV7-3	TRBJ1-1	TGTGCCAGCAGCCCTTCGGGGGGGGGCACTGAAGCTTTCTTT	CASSPSGGGTEAFF
.	few	TRBV7-9	TRBJ1-2	TGTGCCAGCAGCTTACTCAGGGATCATGGCTATGGCTACACCTTC	CASSLLRDHGYGYTF
.	.	TRBV5-4	TRBJ2-3	TGTGCCAGCACCCGGAGTAACACAGATACGCAGTATTTT	CASTRSNTDTQYF
.	.	TRBV2	TRBJ2-3	TGTGCCAGCGCCCGACTGGTAAGCACAGATACGCAGTATTTT	CASARLVSTDTQYF
TRBD2	once	TRBV6-5	TRBJ2-7	TGTGCCACTACTAGCGGGAGCTTTGACGAGCAGTACTTC	CATTSGSFDEQYF
.	large	TRBV9	TRBJ1-6	TGTGCCAGCAGCGTAGGTACGGGGGATAATTCACCCCTCCACTTT	CASSVGTGDNSPLHF
TRBD1	.	TRBV27	TRBJ2-1	TGTGCCAGCAGTCCTCTGGACAGGGGGCGCAGGTATGAGCAGTTCTTC	CASSPLDRGRRYEQFF
.	once	TRBV28	TRBJ1-1	TGTGCCAGCAGTTTAGGACAAACGATAATGAACACTGAAGCTTTCTTT	CASSLGQTIMNTEAFF
.	.	TRBV6-1	TRBJ1-2	TGTGCCAGCAGTGAGACAGAAACCTATGGCTACACCTTC	CASSETETYGYTF
.	.	TRBV27	TRBJ2-2	TGTGCCAGCAGGGGACTCCTAAGCACCGGGGAGCTGTTTTTT	CASRGLLSTGELFF
.	once	TRBV19	TRBJ1-1	TGTGCCAGTAGTATGAGGGGGATCGGTGAAGCTTTCTTT	CASSMRGIGEAFF
TRBD2	.	TRBV5-1	TRBJ2-1	TGCGCCACCGGACCGACTAGCGGGAGTCCTAGTGAGCAGTTCTTC	CATGPTSGSPSEQFF
.	.	TRBV10-3	TRBJ2-7	TGTGCCATCAGTGAGTCAAGCCCGGGGTACGAGCAGTACTTC	CAISESSPGYEQYF
.	.	TRBV6-6	TRBJ2-5	TGTGCCAGCATCACCGGGTATCGGGGGGCGTTAGAGACCCAGTACTTC	CASITGYRGALETQYF